This note documents a single T cell receptor beta chain sequence. These data belong to a study of control samples from healthy donors and cancer patients. Data came from immunoSEQ multiplex PCR; TCRdb stores just in-frame clones and leaves some out. This sample yields around 30,000 clones, of which approximately 93% are seen a single time; about 1.7% belongs to the top ten. Germline V gene data show CDR1 as SGHDT and CDR2 as YYEEEE. The ends were cut back, 3 bases at V and 6 bases at J, with 13 bases in the middle. This CDR3 contains 14 residues. The chain combines TRBV5-6 with TRBJ1-5; D possibly corresponds to TRBD1 (5 bases). The source material was PBMCs. The source is a middle-aged man with colorectal cancer. CDR3 in amino acids: CASSWAGESQPQHF. In nucleotides, the CDR3 is TGTGCCAGCAGCTGGGCGGGGGAGAGTCAGCCCCAGCATTTT. Full variable domain (rest looked up from reference TRBV5-6 and TRBJ1-5): DAGVTQSPTHLIKTRGQQVTLRCSPKSGHDTVSWYQQALGQGPQFIFQYYEEEERQRGNFPDRFSGHQFPNYSSELNVNALLLGDSALYLCASSWAGESQPQHFGDGTRLSIL.